These 30 T cell receptor beta chains came from one sample sequenced in a study of T cell responses to AZD1222 COVID-19 vaccine. Sequencing was performed with immunoSEQ multiplex PCR; in TCRdb, only in-frame clones are kept and a portion is missing. This table holds about 94,000 clones, more than 70% found once. The material was peripheral blood, obtained on day 0 of AZD1222 vaccination. The receptor set was obtained from an adult in good health.

This clone has just a few counts. The gene calls are TRBV10-3 and TRBJ2-2; 12 nucleotides line up with TRBD2. Germline CDR1 and CDR2: ENHRY and SYGVKD. The CDR3 contains 14 residues. The junction had 7 bases not matched to a gene; V was cut back by 11 bases and J by 6 bases. The CDR3 sequence is CAVSSGGAAGELFF. CDR3 DNA: TGTGCCGTCTCTAGCGGGGGGGCCGCCGGGGAGCTGTTTTTT.

This sequence joins TRBV12-3 or TRBV12-4 and TRBJ1-1; no firm D call. Trimming removed 3 bases from V and 5 bases from J, with 10 bases in between. The CDR3 is 13 residues long. The CDR3 is CASSLREVTEAFF. The DNA for the CDR3 is TGTGCCAGCAGTTTGCGTGAAGTAACTGAAGCTTTCTTT.

J is TRBJ2-3 and V is TRBV7-3; D ambiguous. The ends were cut back, 5 bases at V and 3 bases at J, with 9 bases in the middle. Germline V gene data show CDR1 as SGHTA and CDR2 as FQGTGA. This CDR3 has 13 residues. The CDR3 DNA is TGTGCCAGCAGCCCCCTTCGGACAGATACGCAGTATTTT. Its translation is CASSPLRTDTQYF.

The rearrangement links TRBV19 to TRBJ1-2; D perhaps matches TRBD1 (6 bases). This CDR3 has 14 residues. With 7 bases removed from V and 4 bases from J, the gap between germline ends came to 16 bases. Germline-derived CDR1 and CDR2 are LNHDA and SQIVND (reference sequence). The CDR3 DNA is TGTGCCAGTAACATTGACAGGCGAAGCTATGGCTACACCTTC. It encodes CASNIDRRSYGYTF.

The table lists this clone with a few counts. The V and J genes are TRBV3-1 (or the pseudogene TRBV3-2) and TRBJ1-5; no clear D gene. Germline-derived CDR1 and CDR2 are LGHDT and YNNKEL (reference sequence). There are 15 residues in the CDR3. V was trimmed by 1 base and J by 4 bases, leaving 11 bases between them. DNA for the CDR3: TGTGCCAGCAGCCAAGGGTCCGGGGTGAATCAGCCCCAGCATTTT. It is translated as CASSQGSGVNQPQHF.

This chain joins TRBV7-2 and TRBJ2-7; TRBD2 matches at 7 bases. CDR3 length: 15 amino acids. CDR1 is SGHTA, CDR2 FQGNSA, per germline. V trimming: 5 bases; J trimming: 6 bases; junction bases outside the gene matches: 13. The CDR3 loop is CASSLSRTRWSEQYF. As DNA, the CDR3 is TGTGCCAGCAGCCTTTCCCGGACTAGGTGGTCCGAGCAGTACTTC.

This chain links TRBV6-5 with TRBJ1-2; TRBD1 agrees at 7 bases. V lost 1 base, J lost 8 bases, and 4 bases stayed unmatched. The germline V gene has CDR1 MNHEY and CDR2 SVGAGI. The CDR3 loop spans 13 amino acids. This CDR3 reads CASSYFRGRGYTF. CDR3 bases: TGTGCCAGCAGTTACTTTAGGGGGCGAGGCTACACCTTC.

Details on this clone: The junction differs from germline at one of its ends, possibly a read error. The rearrangement uses TRBV5-1 and TRBJ1-2; tentative D call: TRBD1 (5 bases). This CDR3 comprises 13 residues. Germline CDR1 is SGHRS and CDR2 is YFSETQ. CDR3 nucleotide sequence: TGCGCCAGCAGCTTGGAGGACATCACCTATCACTCCTTC. It is translated as CASSLEDITYHSF.

The chain uses TRBV10-3 and TRBJ1-1, with a weak D call TRBD1 (5 bases). Per germline, CDR1 ENHRY and CDR2 SYGVKD. The V end was cut by 4 bases, the J end by 5 bases, with 20 bases between. The CDR3 is 16 residues long. CDR3 nucleotides: TGTGCCATCAGTGGTATCCGGGCAGGGATTGATACTGAAGCTTTCTTT. Translated: CAISGIRAGIDTEAFF.

The CDR3 reads CASSLVQGSGNTIYF. The CDR3 DNA reads as TGTGCCAGCAGCTTGGTCCAGGGGAGTGGAAACACCATATATTTT. The chain carries TRBV5-8 and TRBJ1-3; perhaps TRBD1 as D (6 bases). V was trimmed by 0 bases and J by 3 bases, leaving 10 bases between them. The length of the CDR3 is 15 residues. Germline V gene sequence: CDR1 SGHTS, CDR2 YDEGEE.

For the CDR3, the DNA is TGTGCCAGCAGCTTGTGGCCAGGTGAGGGGTACGAGCAGTACTTC. Amino acids: CASSLWPGEGYEQYF. The genes are TRBV7-9 and TRBJ2-7; D may correspond to TRBD1 or TRBD2 (5 bases each). V gave up 3 bases and J gave up 4 bases, with 16 bases separating them. Germline lookup yields CDR1 SEHNR and CDR2 FQNEAQ (reference sequence). The CDR3 has 15 residues.

This clone was observed once. The gene calls are TRBV19 and TRBJ1-2; TRBD1 is a possible D gene (5 bases). The germline V gene encodes CDR1 LNHDA and CDR2 SQIVND (reference sequence). The CDR3 contains 13 residues. V was pared by 5 bases and J by 6 bases, with 13 bases between. The CDR3 protein is CASSYLTADGYTF. CDR3 bases: TGTGCCAGTAGTTACCTGACAGCAGATGGCTACACCTTC.

The gene calls are TRBV4-2 and TRBJ1-3; 10 nucleotides agree with TRBD1. This CDR3 is 18 amino acids long. Losses at the gene ends were 1 base for V and 0 bases for J; bases not matched to a gene: 6. The germline CDR1 and CDR2 sequences are LGHNA and YNFKEQ. The CDR3 sequence: CASSQASGQGSSGNTIYF. The CDR3 region has the DNA TGTGCCAGCAGCCAAGCCTCGGGACAGGGGAGCTCTGGAAACACCATATATTTT.

The J gene is TRBJ2-2, the V gene TRBV11-2, with 8 positions matching TRBD1. The ends lost 2 bases at V and 4 bases at J; junction bases unmatched: 3. The CDR3 length is 15 residues. CDR1 is SGHAT and CDR2 is FQNNGV in the germline V gene. The CDR3 DNA sequence: TGTGCCAGCAGCTTACAGGGGGCGAGCACCGGGGAGCTGTTTTTT. Amino acids: CASSLQGASTGELFF.

The chain uses TRBV10-3 and TRBJ1-1; tentatively, D is TRBD1 (6 bases). Germline V gene data show CDR1 as ENHRY and CDR2 as SYGVKD. The V gene lost 3 bases and the J gene lost 4 bases, with 15 bases spanning the gap. The CDR3 sequence is 15 residues long. The CDR3 protein is CAISDPPGVGTEAFF. The CDR3 nucleotides read TGTGCCATCAGTGATCCCCCAGGGGTGGGCACTGAAGCTTTCTTT.

The CDR3 sequence: CASSLLGGYEQYF. The CDR3 DNA sequence: TGTGCCAGCAGTCTTCTGGGGGGCTACGAGCAGTACTTC. The V gene is TRBV6-5, the J gene TRBJ2-7, with D perhaps matching TRBD2 (6 bases). This CDR3 spans 13 amino acids. Germline CDR1 and CDR2: MNHEY and SVGAGI. Trimming removed 5 bases at V and 3 bases at J, with 11 bases between.

This clone was picked up one time. The chain recombines TRBV6-8 with TRBJ1-5; D is unclear. There are 15 residues in the CDR3. V dropped 10 bases and J dropped 0 bases, with 16 bases sitting between them. Germline CDR1 and CDR2: MNHGY and SAAAGT. Here the CDR3 DNA reads TGTGCCACCCCGGACGGGCCGAATAGCAATCAGCCCCAGCATTTT. Translated, it gives CATPDGPNSNQPQHF.

The V call is TRBV19, the J call TRBJ1-4, with 10 bases lining up with TRBD1. The trim removed 9 bases at V and 6 bases at J, leaving 7 bases unmatched. Germline V lookup: CDR1 LNHDA, CDR2 SQIVND (reference sequence). The CDR3 covers 14 residues. The CDR3 protein is CASTKDRGDEKLFF. The CDR3, as DNA: TGTGCCAGCACCAAGGACAGGGGGGATGAAAAACTGTTTTTT.

The V call is TRBV19, the J call TRBJ1-5; no firm D call. The V end lost 5 bases, the J end lost 8 bases, and 16 bases lay between the germline ends. Germline loops: CDR1 LNHDA, CDR2 SQIVND (reference sequence). CDR3 length: 14 residues. CDR3: CASSSPTRWEPQHF. DNA of the CDR3: TGTGCCAGTAGTTCGCCGACTAGATGGGAGCCCCAGCATTTT.

The chain employs TRBV19 and TRBJ2-3, with TRBD1 matching over 7 bases. This CDR3 is built from 13 residues. The V segment lost 10 bases and the J segment 5 bases; nucleotides outside the gene matches: 9. Germline CDR1 and CDR2: LNHDA and SQIVND (reference sequence). The CDR3 sequence is CATSGQWVDTQYF. The CDR3 DNA reads TGTGCCACCTCGGGACAGTGGGTAGATACGCAGTATTTT.

The chain carries TRBV6-5 and TRBJ2-7, with D unclear. Germline CDR1 reads MNHEY; CDR2 reads SVGAGI. V was shortened by 2 bases and J by 4 bases, with 3 bases between the two germline ends. The length of the CDR3 is 11 residues. CDR3: CASSYRYEQYF. In DNA form, the CDR3 reads TGTGCCAGCAGTTACCGGTACGAGCAGTACTTC.

V usage is TRBV29-1 and J usage is TRBJ2-3, with D maybe TRBD1 (7 bases). V lost 4 bases and J 4 bases, leaving 18 bases between the germline ends. The CDR3 spans 15 residues. From germline, CDR1 is SQVTM and CDR2 ANQGSEA. The CDR3 DNA follows: TGCAGCGTTGGAAGCAGGGGGGAGTTCGCAGATACGCAGTATTTT. This codes for CSVGSRGEFADTQYF.

The chain joins TRBV9 to TRBJ2-2, with TRBD2 matching over 7 bases. Per germline, CDR1 SGDLS and CDR2 YYNGEE. The V segment lost 1 base and the J segment 7 bases; nucleotides outside the gene matches: 4. This CDR3 comprises 14 residues. CDR3 region: CASSVRGVNGELFF. The CDR3 nucleotides are TGTGCCAGCAGCGTACGGGGGGTAAACGGGGAGCTGTTTTTT.

The chain links TRBV4-1 to TRBJ1-2; TRBD1 aligns across 9 bases. The CDR3 totals 14 residues. Germline V gives CDR1 MGHRA, CDR2 YSYEKL. The V and J ends lost 4 bases and 3 bases, in that order; junction bases with no gene match: 3. The CDR3 nucleotides read TGCGCCAGCAGCCTCGACAGGGGGGACTATGGCTACACCTTC. Its translation is CASSLDRGDYGYTF.

The chain is built from TRBV6-5 and TRBJ2-5, with 10 bases fitting TRBD1. This CDR3 has 14 residues. Germline V gene sequence: CDR1 MNHEY, CDR2 SVGAGI. The junction had 7 bases not matched to a gene; V was cut back by 7 bases and J by 5 bases. The CDR3 bases are TGTGCCAGCACTGTTGACAGGGGGCTGGAGACCCAGTACTTC. It specifies CASTVDRGLETQYF.

This rearrangement joins TRBV19 to TRBJ1-4, with 9 bases lining up with TRBD1. J lost 6 bases, V lost 10 bases, and 9 bases had no gene match. Germline CDR1 LNHDA, CDR2 SQIVND (reference sequence). The CDR3 runs 14 residues. As DNA, the CDR3 is TGTGCCACCACGCCCCGGGACAGGGATGAAAAACTGTTTTTT. This encodes CATTPRDRDEKLFF.

This clone was counted a few times. The chain recombines TRBV14 with TRBJ2-5; TRBD2 is a possible D gene (5 bases). The ends were cut back, 4 bases at V and 1 base at J, with 19 bases in the middle. CDR1 and CDR2 from the germline V gene are SGHDN and FVKESK. The CDR3 is made up of 17 amino acids. In DNA form, the CDR3 reads TGTGCCAGCAGCCCGCCGGGGTTTAAAAGCGGCCAAGAGACCCAGTACTTC. It codes for CASSPPGFKSGQETQYF.

The DNA for the CDR3 is TGTGCCACGGGACAGCCAAATTCACCCCTCCACTTT. Residues: CATGQPNSPLHF. This chain joins TRBV7-6 and TRBJ1-6, with TRBD1 matching over 7 bases. Germline loops: CDR1 SGHVS, CDR2 FNYEAQ. There are 12 residues in the CDR3. V shed 10 bases and J 7 bases; nucleotides not matched to a gene: 4.

J is TRBJ1-3 and V is TRBV5-1; D unclear. Germline loops: CDR1 SGHRS, CDR2 YFSETQ. V lost 1 base, J lost 0 bases, and 8 bases lay in between. The CDR3 is made up of 15 amino acids. The CDR3 sequence is CASSLSASSGNTIYF. The DNA for the CDR3 is TGCGCCAGCAGCTTGAGCGCTTCCTCTGGAAACACCATATATTTT.

The rearrangement joins TRBV4-2 to TRBJ2-7; D is possibly TRBD1 (6 bases). The length of the CDR3 is 14 residues. CDR1 is LGHNA, CDR2 YNFKEQ, per germline. V lost 1 base and J lost 2, with 9 bases in between. CDR3 amino acids: CASSQGGGTYEQYF. CDR3 coding DNA: TGTGCCAGCAGCCAAGGTGGGGGCACCTACGAGCAGTACTTC.